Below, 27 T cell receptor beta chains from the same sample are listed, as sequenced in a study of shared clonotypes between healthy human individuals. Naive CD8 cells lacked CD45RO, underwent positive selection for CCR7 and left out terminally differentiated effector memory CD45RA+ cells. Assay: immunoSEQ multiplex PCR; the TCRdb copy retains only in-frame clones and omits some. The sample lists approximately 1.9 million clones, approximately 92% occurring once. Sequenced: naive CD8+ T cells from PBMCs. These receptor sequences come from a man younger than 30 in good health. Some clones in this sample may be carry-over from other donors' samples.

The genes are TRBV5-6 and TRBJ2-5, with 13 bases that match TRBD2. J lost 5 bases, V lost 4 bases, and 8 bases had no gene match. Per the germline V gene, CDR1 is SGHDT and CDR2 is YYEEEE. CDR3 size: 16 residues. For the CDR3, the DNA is TGTGCCAGCAGCGGCCCTGGACTAGCGGGAGTGGAGACCCAGTACTTC. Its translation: CASSGPGLAGVETQYF.

For the CDR3, the DNA is TGTGCCAGCAGCGCGGACAGGGATTCACAAGAGACCCAGTACTTC. The encoded protein is CASSADRDSQETQYF. The chain employs TRBV9 and TRBJ2-5; 8 bases are a match to TRBD1. The CDR3 sequence is 15 residues long. The junction had 6 bases not matched to a gene; V was cut back by 3 bases and J by 2 bases. CDR1 is SGDLS and CDR2 is YYNGEE in the germline V gene. Full variable domain (outside the CDR3, taken from reference TRBV9 and TRBJ2-5): DSGVTQTPKHLITATGQRVTLRCSPRSGDLSVYWYQQSLDQGLQFLIQYYNGEERAKGNILERFSAQQFPDLHSELNLSSLELGDSALYFCASSADRDSQETQYFGPGTRLLVL.

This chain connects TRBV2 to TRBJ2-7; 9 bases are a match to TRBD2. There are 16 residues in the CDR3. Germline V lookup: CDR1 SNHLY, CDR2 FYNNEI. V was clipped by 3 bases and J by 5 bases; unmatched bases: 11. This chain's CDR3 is CASSDVGGLAGNEQYF. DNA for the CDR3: TGTGCCAGCAGTGATGTTGGGGGGCTAGCGGGAAACGAGCAGTACTTC.

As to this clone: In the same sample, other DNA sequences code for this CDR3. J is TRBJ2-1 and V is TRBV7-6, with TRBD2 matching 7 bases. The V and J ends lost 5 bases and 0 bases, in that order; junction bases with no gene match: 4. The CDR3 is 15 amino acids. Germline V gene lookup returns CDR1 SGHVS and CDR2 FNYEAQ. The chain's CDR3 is CASSPLAVSYNEQFF. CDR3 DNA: TGTGCCAGCAGCCCCCTAGCGGTCTCCTACAATGAGCAGTTCTTC.

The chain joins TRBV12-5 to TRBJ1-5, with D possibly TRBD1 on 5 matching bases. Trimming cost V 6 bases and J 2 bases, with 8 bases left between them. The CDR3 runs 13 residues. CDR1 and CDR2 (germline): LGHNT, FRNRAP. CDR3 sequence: CASGRDGNQPQHF. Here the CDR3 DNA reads TGTGCTAGTGGCCGGGACGGCAATCAGCCCCAGCATTTT. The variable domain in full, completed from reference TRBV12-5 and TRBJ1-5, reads DARVTQTPRHKVTEMGQEVTMRCQPILGHNTVFWYRQTMMQGLELLAYFRNRAPLDDSGMPKDRFSAEMPDATLATLKIQPSEPRDSAVYFCASGRDGNQPQHFGDGTRLSIL.

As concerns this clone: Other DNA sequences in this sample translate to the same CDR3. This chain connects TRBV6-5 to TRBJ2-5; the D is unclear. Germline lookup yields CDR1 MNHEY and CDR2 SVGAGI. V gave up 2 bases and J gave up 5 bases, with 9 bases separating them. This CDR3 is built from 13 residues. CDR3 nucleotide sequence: TGTGCCAGCAGTTACGGGCAAGGGGAGACCCAGTACTTC. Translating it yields CASSYGQGETQYF.

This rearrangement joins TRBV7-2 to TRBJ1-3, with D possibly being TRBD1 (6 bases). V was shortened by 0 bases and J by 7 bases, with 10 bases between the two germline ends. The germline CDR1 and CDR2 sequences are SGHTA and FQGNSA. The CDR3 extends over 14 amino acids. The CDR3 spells CASSLARGGNTIYF. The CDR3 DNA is TGTGCCAGCAGCTTAGCGAGAGGGGGGAACACCATATATTTT.

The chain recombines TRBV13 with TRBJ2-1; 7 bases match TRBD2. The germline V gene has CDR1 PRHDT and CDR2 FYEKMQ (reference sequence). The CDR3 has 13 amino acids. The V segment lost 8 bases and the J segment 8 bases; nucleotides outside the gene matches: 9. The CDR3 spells CASSFAGVYEQFF. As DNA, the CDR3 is TGTGCCAGCTCTTTTGCGGGAGTCTATGAGCAGTTCTTC.

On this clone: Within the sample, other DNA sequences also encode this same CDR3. The CDR3 loop reads CASSPLLGPDTQYF. The CDR3 nucleotides read TGTGCCAGCAGCCCCCTCCTGGGGCCAGATACGCAGTATTTT. The chain combines TRBV27 with TRBJ2-3; D might be TRBD1 (5 bases). CDR3 length: 14 amino acids. Germline V gene sequence: CDR1 MNHEY, CDR2 SMNVEV (reference sequence). Trimming removed 6 bases at V and 4 bases at J, with 14 bases between.

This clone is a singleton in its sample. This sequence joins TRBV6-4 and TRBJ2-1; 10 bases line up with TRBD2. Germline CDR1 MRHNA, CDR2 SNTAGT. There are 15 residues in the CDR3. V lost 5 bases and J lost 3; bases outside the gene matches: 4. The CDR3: CASSQGLANYNEQFF. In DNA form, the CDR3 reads TGTGCCAGCAGTCAGGGACTAGCGAACTACAATGAGCAGTTCTTC.

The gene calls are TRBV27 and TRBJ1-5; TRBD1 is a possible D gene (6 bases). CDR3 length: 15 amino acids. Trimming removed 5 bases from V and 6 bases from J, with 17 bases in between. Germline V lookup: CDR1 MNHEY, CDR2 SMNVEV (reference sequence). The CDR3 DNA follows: TGTGCCAGCAGTAGAGGGGGGGCCCCGCGTCAGCCCCAGCATTTT. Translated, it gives CASSRGGAPRQPQHF.

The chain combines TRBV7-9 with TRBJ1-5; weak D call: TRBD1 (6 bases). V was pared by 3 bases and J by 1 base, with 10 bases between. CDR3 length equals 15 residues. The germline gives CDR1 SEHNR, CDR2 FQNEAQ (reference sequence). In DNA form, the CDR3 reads TGTGCCAGCAGCTTGGACAGAACGAGCAATCAGCCCCAGCATTTT. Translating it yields CASSLDRTSNQPQHF.

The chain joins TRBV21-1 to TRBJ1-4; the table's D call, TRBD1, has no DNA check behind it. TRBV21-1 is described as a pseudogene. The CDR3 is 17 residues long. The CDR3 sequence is CASSKVLPTGGNEKLFF. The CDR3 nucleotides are TGTGCCAGCAGCAAAGTCCTACCGACAGGGGGTAATGAAAAACTGTTTTTT.

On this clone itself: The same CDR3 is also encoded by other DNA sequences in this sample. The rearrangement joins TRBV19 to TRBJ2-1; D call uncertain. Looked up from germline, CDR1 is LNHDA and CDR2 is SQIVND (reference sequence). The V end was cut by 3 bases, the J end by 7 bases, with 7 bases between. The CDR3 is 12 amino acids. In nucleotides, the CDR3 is TGTGCCAGTAGTATCGGGCCGAATGAGCAGTTCTTC. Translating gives CASSIGPNEQFF.

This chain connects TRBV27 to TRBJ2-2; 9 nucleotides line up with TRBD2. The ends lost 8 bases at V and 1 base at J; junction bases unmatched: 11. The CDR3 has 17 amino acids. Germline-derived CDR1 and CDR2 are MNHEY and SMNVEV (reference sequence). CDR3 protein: CASRARLAALNTGELFF. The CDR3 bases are TGTGCCAGCCGCGCCCGACTAGCGGCCTTGAACACCGGGGAGCTGTTTTTT.

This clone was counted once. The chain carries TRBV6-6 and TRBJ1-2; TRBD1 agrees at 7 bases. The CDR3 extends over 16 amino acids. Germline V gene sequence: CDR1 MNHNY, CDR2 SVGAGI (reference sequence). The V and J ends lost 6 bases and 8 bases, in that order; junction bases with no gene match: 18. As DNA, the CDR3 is TGTGCCAGCAGCAGTGACAGGGAAACGGGGGGTTTGGGCTACACCTTC. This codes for CASSSDRETGGLGYTF.

CDR3 amino acids: CAISESQGQFNQPQHF. DNA of the CDR3: TGTGCCATCAGTGAGTCGCAGGGACAGTTCAATCAGCCCCAGCATTTT. V and J are TRBV10-3 and TRBJ1-5, with 7 bases that match TRBD1. J was trimmed by 3 bases and V by 0 bases; bases with no gene match: 5. The CDR3 loop spans 16 amino acids. Per the germline V gene, CDR1 is ENHRY and CDR2 is SYGVKD.

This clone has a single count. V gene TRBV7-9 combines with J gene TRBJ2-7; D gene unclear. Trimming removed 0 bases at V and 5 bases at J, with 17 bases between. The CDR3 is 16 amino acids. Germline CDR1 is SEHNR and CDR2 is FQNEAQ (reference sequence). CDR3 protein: CASSLAVRPGLHEQYF. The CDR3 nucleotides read TGTGCCAGCAGCTTAGCGGTGCGGCCGGGTCTCCACGAGCAGTACTTC.

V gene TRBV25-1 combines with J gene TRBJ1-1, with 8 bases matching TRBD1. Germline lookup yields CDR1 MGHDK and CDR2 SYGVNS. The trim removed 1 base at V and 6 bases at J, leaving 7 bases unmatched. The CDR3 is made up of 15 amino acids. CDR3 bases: TGTGCCAGCAGTGAATTGCGGACAGGGTCCGCTGAAGCTTTCTTT. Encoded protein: CASSELRTGSAEAFF.

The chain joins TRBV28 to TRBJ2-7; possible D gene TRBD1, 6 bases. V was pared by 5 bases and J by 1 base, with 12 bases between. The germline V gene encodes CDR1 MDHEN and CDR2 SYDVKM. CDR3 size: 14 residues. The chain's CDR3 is CASSTRQESYEQYF. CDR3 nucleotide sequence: TGTGCCAGCAGTACCAGACAGGAGTCCTACGAGCAGTACTTC.

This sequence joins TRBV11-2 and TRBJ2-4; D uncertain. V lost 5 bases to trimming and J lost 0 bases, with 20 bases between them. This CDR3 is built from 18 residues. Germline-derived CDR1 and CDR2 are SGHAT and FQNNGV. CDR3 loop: CASSLPFPLQSAKNIQYF. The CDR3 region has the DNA TGTGCCAGCAGCCTCCCGTTCCCTCTGCAATCAGCCAAAAACATTCAGTACTTC.

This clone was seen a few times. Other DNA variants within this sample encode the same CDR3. The CDR3 DNA sequence: TGTGCCAGCAGTTTTGGGGGGTTGAACACTGAAGCTTTCTTT. Residues: CASSFGGLNTEAFF. The chain couples TRBV28 to TRBJ1-1; tentatively, D is TRBD1 (5 bases). This CDR3 spans 14 amino acids. Trimming pared 3 bases from V and 0 bases from J, leaving 8 bases between. In germline, CDR1 is MDHEN, CDR2 SYDVKM.

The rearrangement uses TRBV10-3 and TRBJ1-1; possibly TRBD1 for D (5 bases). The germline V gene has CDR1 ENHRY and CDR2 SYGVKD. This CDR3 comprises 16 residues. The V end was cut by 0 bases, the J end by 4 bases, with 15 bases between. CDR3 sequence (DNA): TGTGCCATCAGTGAGTCCGACAGTCCTCTGGGCACTGAAGCTTTCTTT. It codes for CAISESDSPLGTEAFF.

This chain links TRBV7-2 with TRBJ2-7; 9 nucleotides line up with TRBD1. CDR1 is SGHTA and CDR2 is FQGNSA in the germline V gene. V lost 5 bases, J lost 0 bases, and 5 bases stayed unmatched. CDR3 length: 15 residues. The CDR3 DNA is TGTGCCAGCAGCATGGGACAGGGCAGCTCCTACGAGCAGTACTTC. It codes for CASSMGQGSSYEQYF.

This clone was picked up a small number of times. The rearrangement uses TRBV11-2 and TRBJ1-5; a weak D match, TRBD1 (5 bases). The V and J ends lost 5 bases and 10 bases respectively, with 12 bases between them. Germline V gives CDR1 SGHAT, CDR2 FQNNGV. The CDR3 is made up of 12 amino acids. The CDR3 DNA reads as TGTGCCAGCAGCCGGGGGGGAAGTCCCCAGCATTTT. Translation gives CASSRGGSPQHF. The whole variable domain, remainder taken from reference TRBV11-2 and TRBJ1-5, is EAGVAQSPRYKIIEKRQSVAFWCNPISGHATLYWYQQILGQGPKLLIQFQNNGVVDDSQLPKDRFSAERLKGVDSTLKIQPAKLEDSAVYLCASSRGGSPQHFGDGTRLSIL.

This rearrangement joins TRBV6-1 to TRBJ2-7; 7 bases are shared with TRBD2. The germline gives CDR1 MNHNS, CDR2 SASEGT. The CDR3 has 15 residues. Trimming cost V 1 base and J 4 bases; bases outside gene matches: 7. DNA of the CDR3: TGTGCCAGCAGTGAAGGGGTAGCGGGCCCTTACGAGCAGTACTTC. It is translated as CASSEGVAGPYEQYF.

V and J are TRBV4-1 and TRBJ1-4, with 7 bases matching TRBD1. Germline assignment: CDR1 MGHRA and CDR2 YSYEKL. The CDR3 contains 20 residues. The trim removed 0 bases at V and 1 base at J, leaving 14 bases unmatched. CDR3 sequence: CASSQDQGTVVGRTNEKLFF. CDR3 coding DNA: TGCGCCAGCAGCCAAGATCAAGGGACAGTCGTTGGCCGAACTAATGAAAAACTGTTTTTT.